The T cell receptor (beta chain) under discussion was sequenced for a study of T cells of healthy individuals. TCRdb passed the 5' RACE reads through MiXCR, listing each CDR3 protein once. The sample carries fewer than 70,000 distinct CDR3 sequences, roughly 14% recorded once. CDR1 is SGHTS and CDR2 is YDEGEE in the germline V gene. The CDR3 totals 11 residues. Trimming pared 4 bases from V and 8 bases from J, leaving 9 bases between. This clonotype was detected many times. The origin of this receptor is a human donor in good health. The chain combines TRBV5-8 with TRBJ1-2; D is unclear. The CDR3 DNA reads as TGTGCCAGCAGCCCGGTGGGCGGCTACACCTTC. Encoded protein: CASSPVGGYTF.